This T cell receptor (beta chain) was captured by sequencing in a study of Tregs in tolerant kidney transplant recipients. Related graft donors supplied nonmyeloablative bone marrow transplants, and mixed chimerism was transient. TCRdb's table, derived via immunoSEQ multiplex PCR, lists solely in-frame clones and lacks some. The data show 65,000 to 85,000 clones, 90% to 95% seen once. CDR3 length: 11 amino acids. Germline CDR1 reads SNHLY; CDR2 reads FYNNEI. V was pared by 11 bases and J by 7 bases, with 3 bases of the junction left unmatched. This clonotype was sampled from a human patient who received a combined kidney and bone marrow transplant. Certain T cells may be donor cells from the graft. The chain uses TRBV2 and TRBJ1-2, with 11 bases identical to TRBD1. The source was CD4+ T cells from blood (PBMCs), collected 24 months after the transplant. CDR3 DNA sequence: TGTGCCGCGGGACAGGGGGGTGGCTACACCTTC. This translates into CAAGQGGGYTF. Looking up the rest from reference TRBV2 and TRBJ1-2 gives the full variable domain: EPEVTQTPSHQVTQMGQEVILRCVPISNHLYFYWYRQILGQKVEFLVSFYNNEISEKSEIFDDQFSVERPDGSNFTLKIRSTKLEDSAMYFCAAGQGGGYTFGSGTRLTVV.